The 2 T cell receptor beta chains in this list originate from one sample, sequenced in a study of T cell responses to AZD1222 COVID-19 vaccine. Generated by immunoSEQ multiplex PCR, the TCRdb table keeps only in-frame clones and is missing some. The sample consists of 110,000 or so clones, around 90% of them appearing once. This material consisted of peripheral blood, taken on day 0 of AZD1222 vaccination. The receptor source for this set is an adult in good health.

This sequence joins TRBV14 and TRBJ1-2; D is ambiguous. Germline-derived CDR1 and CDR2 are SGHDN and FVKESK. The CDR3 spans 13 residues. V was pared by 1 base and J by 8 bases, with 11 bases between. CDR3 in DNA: TGTGCCAGCAGCCAAGTTGGCGCGGCGGGCTACACCTTC. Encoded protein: CASSQVGAAGYTF.

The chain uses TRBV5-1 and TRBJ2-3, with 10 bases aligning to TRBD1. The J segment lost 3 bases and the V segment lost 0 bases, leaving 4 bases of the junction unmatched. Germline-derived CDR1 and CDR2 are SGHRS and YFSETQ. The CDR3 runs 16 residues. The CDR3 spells CASSLAGTGATDTQYF. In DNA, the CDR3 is TGCGCCAGCAGCTTGGCCGGGACAGGGGCGACAGATACGCAGTATTTT.